Each of the 12 T cell receptor beta chains below was sequenced from the same sample in a study of lymphopenia after photon versus proton radiotherapy. Using immunoSEQ multiplex PCR, the repertoire was profiled, and TCRdb retains in-frame clones only, with some absent. The data contain roughly 17,000 clones, around 80% of them seen just once; the ten biggest clones take up roughly 19%. Source: peripheral blood, taken from a patient treated with proton-based radiotherapy. The receptors here all came from a man in his 70s with pancreatic cancer.

The rearrangement links TRBV18 to TRBJ2-7; a weak D match, TRBD2 (6 bases). Germline loops: CDR1 KGHSH, CDR2 LQKENI. V lost 6 bases and J 6 bases, leaving 9 bases between the germline ends. The CDR3 spans 11 residues. The CDR3 coding sequence is TGTGCCAGCTCGGAGGGAGGCGAGCAGTACTTC. Translated, it gives CASSEGGEQYF.

The gene calls are TRBV2 and TRBJ1-5; D not resolved. The CDR3 consists of 13 residues. Germline V gene data show CDR1 as SNHLY and CDR2 as FYNNEI. The germline V and J ends were trimmed by 9 bases and 2 bases, with 11 bases remaining between them. This chain's CDR3 is CASMEFGNQPQHF. The CDR3 region has the DNA TGTGCCAGTATGGAGTTTGGCAATCAGCCCCAGCATTTT. Full variable domain (remainder filled in from reference TRBV2 and TRBJ1-5): EPEVTQTPSHQVTQMGQEVILRCVPISNHLYFYWYRQILGQKVEFLVSFYNNEISEKSEIFDDQFSVERPDGSNFTLKIRSTKLEDSAMYFCASMEFGNQPQHFGDGTRLSIL.

The chain carries TRBV19 and TRBJ2-5, with 7 bases that match TRBD2. CDR1 is LNHDA and CDR2 is SQIVND in the germline V gene (reference sequence). The CDR3 extends over 16 amino acids. The junction had 7 bases not matched to a gene; V was cut back by 3 bases and J by 0 bases. Here the CDR3 reads CASSIAGVGNQETQYF. Written as DNA, the CDR3 is TGTGCCAGTAGTATTGCGGGAGTGGGGAACCAAGAGACCCAGTACTTC.

The chain carries TRBV6-1 and TRBJ1-6, with 8 positions matching TRBD1. The CDR3 is 15 residues long. Germline V gene sequence: CDR1 MNHNS, CDR2 SASEGT. The V segment lost 6 bases and the J segment 7 bases; nucleotides outside the gene matches: 8. CDR3 sequence: CASSPPGQANSPLHF. The CDR3 DNA follows: TGTGCCAGCAGCCCACCGGGACAGGCGAATTCACCCCTCCACTTT.

The chain is built from TRBV7-9 and TRBJ2-3, with 7 bases that match TRBD2. CDR3 length equals 16 residues. With V trimmed by 4 bases and J by 0 bases, 7 bases remained unmatched. From germline, CDR1 is SEHNR and CDR2 FQNEAQ (reference sequence). The CDR3: CASSSGASGSTDTQYF. The CDR3 DNA reads as TGTGCCAGCAGCTCTGGGGCTAGCGGCAGCACAGATACGCAGTATTTT.

The genes are TRBV7-2 and TRBJ1-2, with 9 bases aligning to TRBD1. There are 15 residues in the CDR3. Trimming took 5 bases from V and 1 from J; bases not matched to a gene: 5. The germline CDR1 and CDR2 sequences are SGHTA and FQGNSA. CDR3 nucleotides: TGTGCCAGCAGCCTCGGGGACAGGGTTAACTATGGCTACACCTTC. This encodes CASSLGDRVNYGYTF.

V gene TRBV6-6 combines with J gene TRBJ1-2; D gene ambiguous. Trimming removed 5 bases from V and 5 bases from J, with 18 bases in between. The CDR3 runs 15 residues. CDR1 and CDR2 from the germline V gene are MNHNY and SVGAGI (reference sequence). In nucleotides, the CDR3 is TGTGCCAGCAGTCTCGATCCTTTTCTGCCATATGGCTACACCTTC. Its translation: CASSLDPFLPYGYTF.

This clone has more than one count but fewer than ten. This chain uses TRBV27 with TRBJ1-5; D is undetermined. CDR3 length: 14 amino acids. V dropped 6 bases and J dropped 2 bases, with 11 bases sitting between them. Germline CDR1 MNHEY, CDR2 SMNVEV (reference sequence). CDR3 residues: CASSSAQGNQPQHF. As DNA, the CDR3 is TGTGCCAGCAGCTCGGCTCAAGGCAATCAGCCCCAGCATTTT.

The chain recombines TRBV5-1 with TRBJ1-1; D is undetermined. Germline V gives CDR1 SGHRS, CDR2 YFSETQ. V lost 4 bases to trimming and J lost 1 base, with 14 bases between them. The CDR3 consists of 15 residues. The CDR3 sequence: CASSPWAGANTEAFF. The CDR3, as DNA: TGCGCCAGCAGCCCCTGGGCAGGCGCGAACACTGAAGCTTTCTTT.

V gene TRBV25-1 combines with J gene TRBJ1-1; no reliable D call. V gave up 5 bases and J gave up 5 bases, with 15 bases separating them. The CDR3 has 14 residues. CDR1 is MGHDK, CDR2 SYGVNS, per germline. As DNA, the CDR3 is TGTGCCAGCAGTTTGGACCTAAGTGGTACTGAAGCTTTCTTT. This codes for CASSLDLSGTEAFF.

The chain combines TRBV25-1 with TRBJ2-7, with 7 positions matching TRBD1. Trimming removed 1 base from V and 3 bases from J; junction bases left unmatched: 9. Germline CDR1 MGHDK, CDR2 SYGVNS. The CDR3 is 16 residues long. The CDR3 nucleotides read TGTGCCAGCAGTGAATCCCGGCAATCAGGGGGCTACGAGCAGTACTTC. It yields the protein CASSESRQSGGYEQYF.

V and J are TRBV21-1 and TRBJ2-7; the table gives TRBD1 as D, unverified against the DNA. TRBV21-1 is flagged as a pseudogene. The CDR3 is 18 residues long. Written as DNA, the CDR3 is TGTGCCAGCAGCATAGCGAAAGACAGGGGGAAATTTTACTACGAGCAGTACTTC. Encoded protein: CASSIAKDRGKFYYEQYF.